The 20 T cell receptor beta chains reported below all come from one sample, sequenced in a study of shared clonotypes between healthy human individuals. Repertoires were generated with immunoSEQ multiplex PCR, while TCRdb's copy carries only in-frame clones and drops some. The table shows some 1,400,000 clones, with about 96% occurring only once. The specimen sequenced was naive CD4+ T cells sorted from blood. As for subset: CD45RA+ positively selected. The receptors come from a man between 25 and 39 years old in good health.

The chain joins TRBV13 to TRBJ2-1; D is ambiguous. The CDR3 sequence is 15 residues long. The V gene lost 4 bases and the J gene lost 9 bases, with 19 bases spanning the gap. Looked up from germline, CDR1 is PRHDT and CDR2 is FYEKMQ (reference sequence). Here the CDR3 DNA reads TGTGCCAGCAGCTCCACACAGCCCACCAGCAGTGAGCAGTTCTTC. It codes for CASSSTQPTSSEQFF.

The chain is built from TRBV18 and TRBJ1-5; 8 bases agree with TRBD1. This CDR3 region has 14 residues. Per the germline V gene, CDR1 is KGHSH and CDR2 is LQKENI. The junction had 3 bases not matched to a gene; V was cut back by 6 bases and J by 2 bases. The CDR3 DNA follows: TGTGCCAGCTCCGGGACAGGCCGCAATCAGCCCCAGCATTTT. Residues: CASSGTGRNQPQHF.

This clone showed up just once. The chain couples TRBV10-3 to TRBJ2-1; TRBD2 matches at 10 bases. Per the germline V gene, CDR1 is ENHRY and CDR2 is SYGVKD. J gave up 6 bases and V 6 bases, and 8 bases lay outside the gene matches. The CDR3 consists of 15 residues. CDR3 region: CAISMSSGGPNEQFF. The CDR3, as DNA: TGTGCCATCAGCATGTCTAGCGGGGGCCCCAATGAGCAGTTCTTC.

This clone was counted a single time. Other DNA sequences from this sample encode an identical CDR3 as well. The CDR3 DNA is TGTGCCAGTAAGACTAGCGGGAGCACAGATACGCAGTATTTT. Translation gives CASKTSGSTDTQYF. The chain employs TRBV19 and TRBJ2-3; 10 bases agree with TRBD2. The CDR3 has 14 residues. V gave up 7 bases and J gave up 0 bases; unmatched junction bases: 1. Germline V gene lookup returns CDR1 LNHDA and CDR2 SQIVND (reference sequence).

The chain combines TRBV10-3 with TRBJ1-1; D not certain. Trimming stripped 0 bases from V and 6 bases from J, with 14 bases between. In germline, CDR1 is ENHRY, CDR2 SYGVKD. The CDR3 loop spans 15 amino acids. The CDR3 region is CAISESTSVSSEAFF. In DNA form, the CDR3 reads TGTGCCATCAGTGAGTCGACCTCGGTAAGTTCTGAAGCTTTCTTT.

V is TRBV25-1 and J is TRBJ2-1, with a possible D match to TRBD1 (6 bases). Trimming took off 3 bases at V and 2 bases at J, with 14 bases between the two ends. Germline V gives CDR1 MGHDK, CDR2 SYGVNS. This CDR3 comprises 16 residues. CDR3 loop: CASSDPGVVPYNEQFF. The DNA of the CDR3 is TGTGCCAGCAGTGATCCAGGGGTAGTTCCCTACAATGAGCAGTTCTTC.

The chain carries TRBV7-8 and TRBJ1-4; D is unclear. Trimming took off 4 bases at V and 8 bases at J, with 17 bases between the two ends. Germline V lookup: CDR1 SGHVS, CDR2 FQNEAQ. This CDR3 is built from 15 residues. The CDR3 nucleotides are TGTGCCAGCAGCTCCCCATGGGGAGGAAAGGAAAAACTGTTTTTT. This sequence encodes CASSSPWGGKEKLFF.

V gene TRBV7-2 combines with J gene TRBJ1-5; D is unclear. The CDR3 loop spans 13 amino acids. Germline V gene data show CDR1 as SGHTA and CDR2 as FQGNSA. V was shortened by 5 bases and J by 3 bases, with 8 bases between the two germline ends. CDR3 region: CASSRAANQPQHF. As DNA, the CDR3 is TGTGCCAGCAGCAGGGCAGCCAATCAGCCCCAGCATTTT.

This chain uses TRBV29-1 with TRBJ1-4, with no clear D. Germline lookup yields CDR1 SQVTM and CDR2 ANQGSEA. The CDR3 loop spans 15 amino acids. The germline V and J ends were trimmed by 7 bases and 0 bases, with 15 bases remaining between them. The CDR3 region has the DNA TGCAGCGCCGGCGGAGCGTCCGCAACTAATGAAAAACTGTTTTTT. Translating gives CSAGGASATNEKLFF.

This chain connects TRBV14 to TRBJ2-1; 7 bases match TRBD2. Trimming took 5 bases from V and 3 from J; bases not matched to a gene: 7. The CDR3 runs to 15 residues. Germline lookup yields CDR1 SGHDN and CDR2 FVKESK. The CDR3 loop is CASSSQGGFYNEQFF. The CDR3, as DNA: TGTGCCAGCAGCTCCCAGGGAGGGTTCTACAATGAGCAGTTCTTC.

CDR3 sequence reads: CASSLGSGSRRNEQFF. CDR3 nucleotides: TGTGCCAGCAGCTTGGGGAGCGGGAGCAGAAGGAATGAGCAGTTCTTC. V gene TRBV5-6 combines with J gene TRBJ2-1; 8 nucleotides line up with TRBD2. The germline V gene encodes CDR1 SGHDT and CDR2 YYEEEE. J gave up 7 bases and V 0 bases, and 9 bases lay outside the gene matches. The CDR3 is made up of 16 amino acids.

The chain is built from TRBV5-4 and TRBJ2-7; TRBD1 aligns across 9 bases. The CDR3 is made up of 19 amino acids. CDR1 and CDR2 from the germline V gene are SGHNT and YYREEE (reference sequence). V shed 4 bases and J 0 bases; nucleotides not matched to a gene: 17. The DNA of the CDR3 is TGTGCCAGCAGCCCACGCCAAAACAGGGGGCCCACTACCTCCTACGAGCAGTACTTC. Its protein product is CASSPRQNRGPTTSYEQYF. Full variable domain (missing parts from reference TRBV5-4 and TRBJ2-7): ETGVTQSPTHLIKTRGQQVTLRCSSQSGHNTVSWYQQALGQGPQFIFQYYREEENGRGNFPPRFSGLQFPNYSSELNVNALELDDSALYLCASSPRQNRGPTTSYEQYFGPGTRLTVT.

The rearrangement links TRBV14 to TRBJ2-7, with D unresolved. Germline-derived CDR1 and CDR2 are SGHDN and FVKESK. Trimming removed 0 bases from V and 0 bases from J, with 3 bases in between. CDR3 length equals 13 residues. Here the CDR3 DNA reads TGTGCCAGCAGCCAAGACATCTCCTACGAGCAGTACTTC. It codes for CASSQDISYEQYF.

With respect to this clone: The germline gene is not matched at one end of the junction; a read error may be the cause. V is TRBV29-1 and J is TRBJ2-3, with 7 positions matching TRBD2. The CDR3 has 13 residues. Per germline, CDR1 SQVTM and CDR2 ANQGSEA. For the CDR3, the DNA is TGCAGCGTTACTGGCGGGAGCATAGATACGCAGTATTTT. Amino acid sequence: CSVTGGSIDTQYF.

The V call is TRBV5-6, the J call TRBJ1-5, with D perhaps TRBD1 (5 bases). The CDR3 consists of 12 residues. Trimming pared 1 base from V and 6 bases from J, leaving 5 bases between. Germline V gene sequence: CDR1 SGHDT, CDR2 YYEEEE. The CDR3 here is CASSLRGQPQHF. The CDR3, as DNA: TGTGCCAGCAGCTTGAGGGGTCAGCCCCAGCATTTT.

This clone occurred once. The chain carries TRBV5-8 and TRBJ1-2, with D maybe TRBD1 (5 bases). Germline V CDR1 and CDR2: SGHTS, YDEGEE. Trimming left V 7 bases short and J 3 bases short, with 13 bases between. The CDR3 consists of 13 residues. The CDR3 DNA reads TGTGCCAGCTGTGTCGGGGACTACTATGGCTACACCTTC. Residues: CASCVGDYYGYTF.

The gene calls are TRBV18 and TRBJ1-5; 8 bases line up with TRBD1. The V segment lost 3 bases and the J segment 0 bases; nucleotides outside the gene matches: 10. The CDR3 covers 18 residues. Germline CDR1 and CDR2: KGHSH and LQKENI. The CDR3, as DNA: TGTGCCAGCTCACCCATGGGGACAGGAAAAAATAGCAATCAGCCCCAGCATTTT. This sequence encodes CASSPMGTGKNSNQPQHF.

The genes are TRBV5-1 and TRBJ2-7; D may be TRBD1 or TRBD2 (5 bases each). This CDR3 comprises 15 residues. V was pared by 3 bases and J by 2 bases, with 15 bases between. Looked up from germline, CDR1 is SGHRS and CDR2 is YFSETQ. CDR3 sequence (DNA): TGCGCCAGCAGCTACACCGGGACGCCCACCTACGAGCAGTACTTC. Translation gives CASSYTGTPTYEQYF.

The chain is built from TRBV5-5 and TRBJ1-5; TRBD1 might be the D (5 bases). Germline-derived CDR1 and CDR2 are SGHKS and YYEKEE (reference sequence). V was cut by 0 bases and J by 7 bases, with 14 bases left in between. This CDR3 contains 15 residues. Here the CDR3 reads CASSLAPGLEQPQHF. In DNA, the CDR3 is TGTGCCAGCAGCTTGGCCCCGGGACTGGAGCAGCCCCAGCATTTT.

The rearrangement links TRBV19 to TRBJ2-3, with 10 bases identical to TRBD1. The CDR3 sequence is 16 residues long. The V segment lost 3 bases and the J segment 5 bases; nucleotides outside the gene matches: 8. Germline V lookup: CDR1 LNHDA, CDR2 SQIVND (reference sequence). CDR3 region: CASSMATGGDGDTQYF. CDR3 sequence (DNA): TGTGCCAGTAGTATGGCGACAGGGGGCGATGGAGATACGCAGTATTTT.